Following are 13 T cell receptor beta chains from one sample sequenced in a study of identifying expanded T cells in peripheral blood. TCRdb's copy holds only in-frame clones and misses some; the assay was immunoSEQ multiplex PCR. Of 80,000 to 95,000 clones in the sample, more than 70% are singletons; the top ten hold 3% to 4%. Sequencing was done on a sample of blood. These receptor sequences come from a person aged 18 to 70 in good health.

The J gene is TRBJ1-5, the V gene TRBV28; TRBD1 aligns across 7 bases. Germline V CDR1 and CDR2: MDHEN, SYDVKM. This CDR3 is 17 amino acids long. V trimming: 6 bases; J trimming: 0 bases; junction bases outside the gene matches: 11. The CDR3 is CASSPTGDIYSNQPQHF. The DNA for the CDR3 is TGTGCCAGCAGCCCCACAGGGGATATATATAGCAATCAGCCCCAGCATTTT.

This rearrangement joins TRBV5-5 to TRBJ1-1, with D unclear. Germline CDR1 and CDR2: SGHKS and YYEKEE (reference sequence). The CDR3 is made up of 15 amino acids. V was clipped by 3 bases and J by 3 bases, with 15 bases between them. CDR3 loop: CASSSRPREDTEAFF. CDR3 coding DNA: TGTGCCAGCAGCTCCCGGCCCCGGGAGGACACTGAAGCTTTCTTT.

This chain links TRBV5-6 with TRBJ2-5; D unresolved. The CDR3 totals 15 residues. Deletions cut 4 bases from V and 0 bases from J, with 13 bases between. Germline V lookup: CDR1 SGHDT, CDR2 YYEEEE. The CDR3 spells CASSQALWYQETQYF. The CDR3 coding sequence is TGTGCCAGCAGCCAAGCCCTTTGGTACCAAGAGACCCAGTACTTC.

The V gene is TRBV21-1, the J gene TRBJ2-1; TRBD2 reflects the table's D call only, with no check against the DNA. TRBV21-1 is shown as a pseudogene. The CDR3 has 16 residues. CDR3 sequence (DNA): TGTGCCAGCAGCAGCCTTTTAGGACTTTTCCACAATGAGCAGTTCTTC. It codes for CASSSLLGLFHNEQFF.

This sequence joins TRBV10-1 and TRBJ2-7, with 7 bases that match TRBD1. Germline V gene lookup returns CDR1 WNHNN and CDR2 SYGVQD (reference sequence). The CDR3 is 14 residues long. J lost 7 bases, V lost 0 bases, and 6 bases had no gene match. This CDR3 is CASSESIGGGEQYF. CDR3 DNA sequence: TGCGCCAGCAGTGAGTCTATAGGGGGCGGAGAGCAGTACTTC.

The V and J genes are TRBV28 and TRBJ1-5; D not resolved. The CDR3 extends over 12 amino acids. Germline-derived CDR1 and CDR2 are MDHEN and SYDVKM. With 4 bases removed from V and 9 bases from J, the gap between germline ends came to 10 bases. CDR3 sequence (DNA): TGTGCCAGCAGTTCGACCCGATCGCCCCAGCATTTT. Translated, it gives CASSSTRSPQHF.

The J gene is TRBJ1-5, the V gene TRBV2, with D perhaps TRBD1 (5 bases). The CDR3 has 15 residues. Looked up from germline, CDR1 is SNHLY and CDR2 is FYNNEI. The V end lost 6 bases, the J end lost 0 bases, and 12 bases lay between the germline ends. The CDR3 DNA is TGTGCCAGCAGCGCTGAGGGGTCTAGCAATCAGCCCCAGCATTTT. It translates to CASSAEGSSNQPQHF.

The J gene is TRBJ2-3, the V gene TRBV11-3, with 9 bases matching TRBD2. Trimming cost V 3 bases and J 2 bases; bases outside gene matches: 0. This CDR3 is built from 14 residues. Germline V gives CDR1 SGHNT, CDR2 YENEEA. CDR3 sequence reads: CASSLGLATDTQYF. CDR3 sequence (DNA): TGTGCCAGCAGCTTGGGACTAGCCACAGATACGCAGTATTTT.

The chain couples TRBV14 to TRBJ2-3; tentatively, D is TRBD1 (6 bases). There are 14 residues in the CDR3. With 6 bases removed from V and 4 bases from J, the gap between germline ends came to 14 bases. Germline CDR1 SGHDN, CDR2 FVKESK. CDR3 loop: CASRMAGVPDTQYF. In DNA form, the CDR3 reads TGTGCCAGCAGAATGGCAGGGGTCCCAGATACGCAGTATTTT.

V usage is TRBV5-6 and J usage is TRBJ2-1; the match to TRBD2 covers 12 bases. Germline CDR1 is SGHDT and CDR2 is YYEEEE. The CDR3 extends over 18 amino acids. V lost 3 bases to trimming and J lost 3 bases; unmatched junction nucleotides: 10. This CDR3 reads CASSYGLAGGMSYNEQFF. The CDR3 DNA is TGTGCCAGCAGCTATGGGCTAGCGGGAGGGATGAGCTACAATGAGCAGTTCTTC. Supplemented by reference TRBV5-6 and TRBJ2-1, the full variable domain reads DAGVTQSPTHLIKTRGQQVTLRCSPKSGHDTVSWYQQALGQGPQFIFQYYEEEERQRGNFPDRFSGHQFPNYSSELNVNALLLGDSALYLCASSYGLAGGMSYNEQFFGPGTRLTVL.

The rearrangement uses TRBV7-9 and TRBJ2-7; D remains unclear. Germline V gene data show CDR1 as SEHNR and CDR2 as FQNEAQ (reference sequence). CDR3 length equals 11 residues. The V and J ends lost 1 base and 7 bases respectively, with 5 bases between them. CDR3 nucleotide sequence: TGTGCCAGCAGCTTAGGGGTAGAGCAGTACTTC. It translates to CASSLGVEQYF.

The gene calls are TRBV7-9 and TRBJ2-2; D is perhaps TRBD1 or TRBD2 (5 bases each). This CDR3 is built from 17 residues. Per germline, CDR1 SEHNR and CDR2 FQNEAQ (reference sequence). Between the trimmed V and J ends, which lost 5 bases and 7 bases, there was a span of 23 bases. CDR3 amino acids: CASSPPGTRQHGGELFF. The CDR3, as DNA: TGTGCCAGCAGCCCCCCGGGGACCCGCCAACACGGCGGGGAGCTGTTTTTT.

V usage is TRBV25-1 and J usage is TRBJ1-2; a weak D match, TRBD1 (6 bases). The germline gives CDR1 MGHDK, CDR2 SYGVNS. V was pared by 10 bases and J by 8 bases, with 20 bases between. CDR3 length: 13 residues. The CDR3 protein is CAIGTEGGRGYTF. The CDR3 bases are TGTGCCATCGGGACGGAGGGGGGGAGAGGCTACACCTTC.